Below, 3 T cell receptor beta chains from the same sample are listed, as sequenced in a study of OX40 agonist ivuxolimab in advanced cancers. Sequencing was performed with immunoSEQ multiplex PCR; in TCRdb, only in-frame clones are kept and a portion is missing. Counted here are 40,000 to 55,000 clones, approximately 80% occurring once; the ten biggest clones make up roughly 25%. This material consisted of CD4+ or CD8+ T cells sorted from blood, taken in a trial of the OX40 agonist ivuxolimab. The receptors originated from an adult with an advanced solid tumor such as melanoma, head and neck, liver or kidney cancer.

V usage is TRBV11-2 and J usage is TRBJ1-1, with no clear D. The CDR3 covers 13 residues. V lost 1 base to trimming and J lost 0 bases, with 3 bases between them. In germline, CDR1 is SGHAT, CDR2 FQNNGV. CDR3 coding DNA: TGTGCCAGCAGCTTAGGGATGAACACTGAAGCTTTCTTT. Translating it yields CASSLGMNTEAFF.

The chain is built from TRBV5-4 and TRBJ1-1, with D tentatively TRBD1 (5 bases). Trimming took 3 bases from V and 10 from J, leaving 13 bases between them. This CDR3 comprises 12 residues. The V gene's germline CDR1 is SGHNT and CDR2 YYREEE (reference sequence). CDR3 residues: CASSSMGVRAFF. Written as DNA, the CDR3 is TGTGCCAGCAGCTCCATGGGGGTGAGAGCTTTCTTT.

J is TRBJ2-1 and V is TRBV29-1; D unclear. The CDR3 is 11 residues long. Between the trimmed V and J ends, which lost 4 bases and 5 bases, there was a span of 6 bases. Germline lookup yields CDR1 SQVTM and CDR2 ANQGSEA. CDR3 coding DNA: TGCAGCGTTGTTGGGGACAATGAGCAGTTCTTC. The encoded protein is CSVVGDNEQFF.